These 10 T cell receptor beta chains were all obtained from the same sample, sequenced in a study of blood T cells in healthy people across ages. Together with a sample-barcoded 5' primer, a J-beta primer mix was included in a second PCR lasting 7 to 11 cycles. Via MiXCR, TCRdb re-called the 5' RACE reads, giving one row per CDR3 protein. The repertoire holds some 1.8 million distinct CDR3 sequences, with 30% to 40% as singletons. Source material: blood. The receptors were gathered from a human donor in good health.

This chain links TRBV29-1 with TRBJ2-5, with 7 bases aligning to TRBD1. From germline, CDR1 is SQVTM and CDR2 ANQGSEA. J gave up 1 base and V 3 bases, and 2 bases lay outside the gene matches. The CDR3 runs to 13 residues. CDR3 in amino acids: CSVDHRGQETQYF. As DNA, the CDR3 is TGCAGCGTTGATCACAGGGGCCAAGAGACCCAGTACTTC.

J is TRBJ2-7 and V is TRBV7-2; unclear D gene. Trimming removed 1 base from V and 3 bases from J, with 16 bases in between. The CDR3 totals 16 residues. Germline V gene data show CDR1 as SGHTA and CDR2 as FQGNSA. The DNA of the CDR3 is TGTGCCAGCAGCTTAGTAGGTGAAGGCAGAGACTACGAGCAGTACTTC. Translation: CASSLVGEGRDYEQYF.

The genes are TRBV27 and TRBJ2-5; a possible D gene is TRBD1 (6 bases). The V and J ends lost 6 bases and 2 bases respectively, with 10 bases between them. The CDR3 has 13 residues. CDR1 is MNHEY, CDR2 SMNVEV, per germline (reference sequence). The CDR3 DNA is TGTGCCAGCAGACAAGGACAGCAAGAGACCCAGTACTTC. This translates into CASRQGQQETQYF.

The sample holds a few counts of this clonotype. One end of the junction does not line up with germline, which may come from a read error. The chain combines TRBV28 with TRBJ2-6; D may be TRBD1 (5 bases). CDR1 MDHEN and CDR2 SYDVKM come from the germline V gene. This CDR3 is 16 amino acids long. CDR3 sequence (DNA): TGTGCCAGCAGCTCCTTTGGACCTTCTGGGGCCAACGCCCTGACTTTC. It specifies CASSSFGPSGANALTF.

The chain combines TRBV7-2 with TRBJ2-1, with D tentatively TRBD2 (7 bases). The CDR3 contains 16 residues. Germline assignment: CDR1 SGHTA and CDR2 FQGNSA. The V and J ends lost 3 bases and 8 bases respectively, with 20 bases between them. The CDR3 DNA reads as TGTGCCAGCAGCTTTACGGGGGGCCGCGTCAAAGATGAGCAGTTCTTC. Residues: CASSFTGGRVKDEQFF.

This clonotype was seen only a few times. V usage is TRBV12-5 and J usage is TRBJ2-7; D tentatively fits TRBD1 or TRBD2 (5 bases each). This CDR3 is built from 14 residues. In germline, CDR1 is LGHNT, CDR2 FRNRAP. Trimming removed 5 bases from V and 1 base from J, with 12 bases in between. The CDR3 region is CASGPRDGSYEQYF. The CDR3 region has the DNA TGTGCTAGTGGTCCTCGGGACGGTTCCTACGAGCAGTACTTC.

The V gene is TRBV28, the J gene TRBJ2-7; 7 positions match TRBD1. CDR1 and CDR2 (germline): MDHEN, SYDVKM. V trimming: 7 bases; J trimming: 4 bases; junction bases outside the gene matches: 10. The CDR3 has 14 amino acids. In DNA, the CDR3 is TGTGCCAGCAATCAGAGACAGGGCTTTTACGAGCAGTACTTC. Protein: CASNQRQGFYEQYF. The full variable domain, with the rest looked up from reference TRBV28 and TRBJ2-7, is DVKVTQSSRYLVKRTGEKVFLECVQDMDHENMFWYRQDPGLGLRLIYFSYDVKMKEKGDIPEGYSVSREKKERFSLILESASTNQTSMYLCASNQRQGFYEQYFGPGTRLTVT.

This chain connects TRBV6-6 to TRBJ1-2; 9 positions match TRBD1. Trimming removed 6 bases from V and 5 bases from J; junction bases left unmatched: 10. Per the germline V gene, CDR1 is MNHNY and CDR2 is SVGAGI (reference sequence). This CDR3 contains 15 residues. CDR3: CASSRPGTGSYGYTF. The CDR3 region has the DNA TGTGCCAGCAGCCGACCCGGGACAGGGTCGTATGGCTACACCTTC.

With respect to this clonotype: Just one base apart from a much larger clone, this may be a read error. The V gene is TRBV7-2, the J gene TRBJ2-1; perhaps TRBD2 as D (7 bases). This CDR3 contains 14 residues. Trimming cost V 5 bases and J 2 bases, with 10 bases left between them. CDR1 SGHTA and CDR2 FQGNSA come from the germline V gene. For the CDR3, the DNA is TGTGCCAGCAGCGGGGGGGCCCCCTACAATGAGCAGTTCTTC. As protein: CASSGGAPYNEQFF.

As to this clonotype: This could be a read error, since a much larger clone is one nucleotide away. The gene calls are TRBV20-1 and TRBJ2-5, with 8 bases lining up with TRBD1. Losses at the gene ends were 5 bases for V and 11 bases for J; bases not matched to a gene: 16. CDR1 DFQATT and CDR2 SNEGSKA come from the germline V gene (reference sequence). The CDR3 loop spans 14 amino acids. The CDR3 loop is CSAGLGQVFVGQYF. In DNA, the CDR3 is TGCAGTGCTGGTTTGGGACAGGTATTTGTCGGGCAGTACTTC.